This TCR beta chain was recorded in a study of blood T cell repertoires in COVID-19. The wider study: Sources were T cells, B-cell-depleted T cells, or PBMCs; the material itself was cDNA or gDNA.

TCRdb keeps only in-frame clones here, not all; method: immunoSEQ multiplex PCR. The sample holds about 210,000 clones, over 80% seen once. Germline V gives CDR1 SGHVS, CDR2 FQNEAQ. V shed 4 bases and J 4 bases; nucleotides not matched to a gene: 9. The CDR3 has 15 residues. This clone appeared a few times. The cohort comprised adults aged about 18 to 100 years residing in about two dozen US areas. The sequence was collected from a woman younger than 45 who had been exposed to COVID-19. Sequencing used PBMCs or T cells enriched from blood (not recorded which). The chain employs TRBV7-8 and TRBJ1-2, with TRBD1 identical over 7 bases. CDR3 in amino acids: CASSSSQNRGYGYTF. The CDR3 nucleotides are TGTGCCAGCAGCTCCTCACAAAACAGGGGCTATGGCTACACCTTC.